A single sample is the source of the 18 T cell receptor beta chains below, sequenced in a study of response to subunit inactivated influenza vaccine. TCRdb reanalysed the RT-PCR reads using MiXCR and keeps one entry per CDR3 protein. Among around 650,000 distinct CDR3 sequences, approximately 15% were seen once, and the ten largest hold more than 9%. This sample comprised PBMCs from blood, obtained about 12 days after vaccination. These receptors were collected from a man in his fifties or sixties who received an inactivated influenza vaccine.

The chain combines TRBV12-3 or TRBV12-4 with TRBJ2-3; possible D gene TRBD2, 5 bases. V lost 3 bases and J lost 4, with 14 bases in between. This CDR3 contains 15 residues. The CDR3 loop reads CASSFSSGSPDTQYF. As DNA, the CDR3 is TGTGCCAGCAGTTTCTCCTCGGGATCCCCAGATACGCAGTATTTT.

This CDR3 reads CSAADRADIQYF. In DNA, the CDR3 is TGCAGTGCTGCGGACAGGGCAGACATTCAGTACTTC. The chain is built from TRBV20-1 and TRBJ2-4; TRBD1 aligns across 8 bases. This CDR3 spans 12 amino acids. With 5 bases clipped from V and 8 bases from J, the junction kept 5 bases outside the gene matches. CDR1 is DFQATT, CDR2 SNEGSKA, per germline (reference sequence).

A few counts support this clonotype. Written as DNA, the CDR3 is TGTGCCAGCAGCCAAGTGCGGACAGGGAACTATGGCTACACCTTC. Protein product: CASSQVRTGNYGYTF. The genes are TRBV3-1 and TRBJ1-2, with 8 positions matching TRBD1. In germline, CDR1 is LGHDT, CDR2 YNNKEL (reference sequence). With V trimmed by 1 base and J by 2 bases, 3 bases remained unmatched. This CDR3 has 15 residues.

This clonotype was counted at least ten times. The V and J genes are TRBV7-9 and TRBJ2-1; TRBD2 matches at 14 bases. Germline V CDR1 and CDR2: SEHNR, FQNEAQ (reference sequence). V lost 11 bases and J lost 8; bases outside the gene matches: 5. CDR3 size: 13 residues. For the CDR3, the DNA is TGTGCCTCCCGACTAGCGGGAGGGGATGAGCAGTTCTTC. Translated: CASRLAGGDEQFF.

This chain connects TRBV15 to TRBJ2-2, with D hard to call. The CDR3 has 12 residues. Trimming left V 4 bases short and J 5 bases short, with 5 bases between. Looked up from germline, CDR1 is LNHNV and CDR2 is YYDKDF (reference sequence). CDR3 nucleotide sequence: TGTGCCACCAGCATGGCTACCGGGGAGCTGTTTTTT. As protein: CATSMATGELFF.

This rearrangement joins TRBV5-1 to TRBJ2-7; no reliable D call. With 0 bases removed from V and 6 bases from J, the gap between germline ends came to 10 bases. The length of the CDR3 is 13 residues. The germline V gene encodes CDR1 SGHRS and CDR2 YFSETQ. The CDR3 protein is CASSLAHLGEQYF. The CDR3 DNA sequence: TGCGCCAGCAGCTTGGCCCACCTAGGCGAGCAGTACTTC. Full variable domain (missing parts from reference TRBV5-1 and TRBJ2-7): KAGVTQTPRYLIKTRGQQVTLSCSPISGHRSVSWYQQTPGQGLQFLFEYFSETQRNKGNFPGRFSGRQFSNSRSEMNVSTLELGDSALYLCASSLAHLGEQYFGPGTRLTVT.

V is TRBV6-2 or TRBV6-3 and J is TRBJ2-5; D is unresolved. In germline, CDR1 is MNHEY, CDR2 SVGEGT. The CDR3 has 13 amino acids. The V end lost 2 bases, the J end lost 5 bases, and 9 bases lay between the germline ends. CDR3 in DNA: TGTGCCAGCAGTTACAATAGCCGGGAGACCCAGTACTTC. Translated: CASSYNSRETQYF.

The chain joins TRBV4-3 to TRBJ2-7, with 10 bases identical to TRBD2. Losses at the gene ends were 5 bases for V and 4 bases for J; bases not matched to a gene: 5. Germline V gene data show CDR1 as LGHNA and CDR2 as YSLEER. The CDR3 length is 14 residues. The CDR3 protein is CASSTAGGPYEQYF. In DNA, the CDR3 is TGCGCCAGCAGCACAGCGGGAGGGCCGTACGAGCAGTACTTC.

V gene TRBV10-2 combines with J gene TRBJ2-5; possible D gene TRBD2, 5 bases. Trimming cost V 2 bases and J 5 bases, with 12 bases left between them. CDR1 is WSHSY, CDR2 SAAADI, per germline. The length of the CDR3 is 14 residues. The CDR3 region has the DNA TGCGCCAGCAGTGAGCTAGCCCTACTTGAGACCCAGTACTTC. As protein: CASSELALLETQYF.

This clonotype was recorded many times. The chain couples TRBV7-8 to TRBJ2-3; D gene uncertain. This CDR3 has 11 residues. Deletions cut 5 bases from V and 6 bases from J, with 6 bases between. Germline CDR1 and CDR2: SGHVS and FQNEAQ. The CDR3 DNA sequence: TGTGCCAGCAGCCCCATGGATACGCAGTATTTT. It yields the protein CASSPMDTQYF.

The V and J genes are TRBV21-1 and TRBJ2-1. TRBV21-1 is marked as a pseudogene. There are 14 residues in the CDR3. The CDR3 here is CTSSKFGRYNEQFF. The CDR3 DNA reads TGTACCAGCAGCAAGTTCGGACGGTACAATGAGCAGTTCTTC.

This clonotype turned up a few times. V and J are TRBV28 and TRBJ2-7; the match to TRBD1 covers 8 bases. From germline, CDR1 is MDHEN and CDR2 SYDVKM. The length of the CDR3 is 14 residues. The junction had 9 bases not matched to a gene; V was cut back by 5 bases and J by 6 bases. CDR3 in amino acids: CASSRQGLGSEQYF. CDR3 coding DNA: TGTGCCAGCAGTCGACAGGGGCTGGGGAGCGAGCAGTACTTC.

This clonotype came up a few times. The J gene is TRBJ2-3, the V gene TRBV9; no reliable D call. V was clipped by 0 bases and J by 6 bases, with 11 bases between them. The CDR3 is 14 amino acids. The germline V gene has CDR1 SGDLS and CDR2 YYNGEE. The CDR3: CASSVATALDTQYF. The CDR3 bases are TGTGCCAGCAGCGTAGCTACTGCCCTGGATACGCAGTATTTT. Drawing the rest from reference TRBV9 and TRBJ2-3, the complete variable domain is DSGVTQTPKHLITATGQRVTLRCSPRSGDLSVYWYQQSLDQGLQFLIQYYNGEERAKGNILERFSAQQFPDLHSELNLSSLELGDSALYFCASSVATALDTQYFGPGTRLTVL.

This clonotype has just one count. The rearrangement links TRBV24-1 to TRBJ2-5; 7 positions agree with TRBD2. This CDR3 is 15 amino acids long. V was clipped by 3 bases and J by 2 bases; unmatched bases: 5. CDR1 is KGHDR and CDR2 is SFDVKD in the germline V gene. The CDR3 spells CATSDPSGVQETQYF. DNA of the CDR3: TGTGCCACCAGTGATCCCAGCGGGGTTCAAGAGACCCAGTACTTC.

This clonotype showed up many times. This sequence joins TRBV20-1 and TRBJ2-3; 10 bases align to TRBD2. J lost 1 base, V lost 7 bases, and 8 bases had no gene match. Germline CDR1 is DFQATT and CDR2 is SNEGSKA (reference sequence). The CDR3 totals 15 residues. The CDR3 is CSERESGGGTDTQYF. In DNA form, the CDR3 reads TGCAGTGAAAGGGAAAGCGGGGGGGGCACAGATACGCAGTATTTT.

The genes are TRBV30 and TRBJ2-7; D is unresolved. Germline values: CDR1 GTSNPN, CDR2 SVGIG (reference sequence). Deletions cut 2 bases from V and 6 bases from J, with 8 bases between. CDR3 length: 11 residues. The CDR3 DNA sequence: TGTGCCTGGAGTTATCCGGGCGAGCAGTACTTC. Translating it yields CAWSYPGEQYF.

This sequence joins TRBV5-5 and TRBJ2-3; D remains ambiguous. The germline V gene has CDR1 SGHKS and CDR2 YYEKEE (reference sequence). The length of the CDR3 is 13 residues. The V end lost 1 base, the J end lost 4 bases, and 7 bases lay between the germline ends. The DNA of the CDR3 is TGTGCCAGCAGCTTGACGGCTCCAGATACGCAGTATTTT. Its protein is CASSLTAPDTQYF.

This clonotype has ten or more counts. J is TRBJ2-7 and V is TRBV7-2; the match to TRBD2 covers 10 bases. The CDR3 runs 16 residues. V dropped 2 bases and J dropped 7; count of bases not matched to a gene: 11. Germline V gene sequence: CDR1 SGHTA, CDR2 FQGNSA. Here the CDR3 DNA reads TGTGCCAGCAGCTTAACCCGTACTAGCGGGGCTAGAGAGCAGTACTTC. Protein product: CASSLTRTSGAREQYF. Combining the CDR3 with reference TRBV7-2 and TRBJ2-7 gives the whole variable domain GAGVSQSPSNKVTEKGKDVELRCDPISGHTALYWYRQSLGQGLEFLIYFQGNSAPDKSGLPSDRFSAERTGGSVSTLTIQRTQQEDSAVYLCASSLTRTSGAREQYFGPGTRLTVT.